The entry below gives a single T cell receptor beta chain sequence along with its context. No antigen is known for it. This sample was taken from a study of siplizumab effects on memory and regulatory T cells. Study-wide results and limits: Proliferating Tregs taken from siplizumab cultures were not shown to have a confirmed suppressive function. Siplizumab significantly reduced alloreactive sequences traceable to unstimulated CD4+ memory cells. Mappable alloreactive CD4+ clones came from Treg cells around three quarters of the time on average with siplizumab, against 26.9% in controls.

Using immunoSEQ multiplex PCR, the repertoire was profiled, and TCRdb retains in-frame clones only, with some absent. Of about 50,000 clones in the sample, about 90% are singletons; the top ten hold around 0.3%. Germline CDR1 SGHRS, CDR2 YFSETQ. The CDR3 consists of 14 residues. With 6 bases clipped from V and 0 bases from J, the junction kept 4 bases outside the gene matches. This chain connects TRBV5-1 to TRBJ2-3; TRBD2 matches 7 bases. The material sequenced was naive CD8+ T cells sorted from blood. The receptor was derived from a human donor in good health. The CDR3 region has the DNA TGCGCCAGCAACCTAGCGGCTAGCACAGATACGCAGTATTTT. Translating gives CASNLAASTDTQYF.